These 16 T cell receptor beta chains share one sample of origin, sequenced in a study of blood T cell repertoires in COVID-19. Measured with immunoSEQ multiplex PCR; TCRdb has only the in-frame clones, and not every one. There are roughly 260,000 clones in the sample; approximately 92% occur only once, and about 2.5% lies in the top ten. Material: peripheral blood. These receptors originate from a young adult with COVID-19, enrolled during active disease.

The genes are TRBV28 and TRBJ2-7, with 7 bases fitting TRBD1. The V and J ends lost 6 bases and 3 bases, in that order; junction bases with no gene match: 5. Germline CDR1 reads MDHEN; CDR2 reads SYDVKM. The CDR3 is made up of 13 amino acids. The CDR3, as DNA: TGTGCCAGCAGCGAGGCAGGGGGCTACGAGCAGTACTTC. Translation: CASSEAGGYEQYF.

This clone has only one observation. This chain joins TRBV6-1 and TRBJ2-1; D may be TRBD2 (8 bases). The CDR3 contains 16 residues. V dropped 2 bases and J dropped 4 bases, with 15 bases sitting between them. From germline, CDR1 is MNHNS and CDR2 SASEGT. The CDR3 region is CASSEPGGGQYNEQFF. DNA of the CDR3: TGTGCCAGCAGTGAACCGGGAGGGGGACAGTACAATGAGCAGTTCTTC.

This clone has a single count. The rearrangement joins TRBV6-5 to TRBJ1-2; D gene unclear. Germline V gene lookup returns CDR1 MNHEY and CDR2 SVGAGI. The germline V and J ends were trimmed by 2 bases and 0 bases, with 10 bases remaining between them. The CDR3 totals 15 residues. Written as DNA, the CDR3 is TGTGCCAGCAGTTACGGGTTTCGGGCTAACTATGGCTACACCTTC. It specifies CASSYGFRANYGYTF.

The chain has TRBV19 and TRBJ1-2; D remains unclear. V was clipped by 0 bases and J by 7 bases, with 18 bases between them. Germline CDR1 LNHDA, CDR2 SQIVND (reference sequence). CDR3 length: 16 amino acids. The CDR3 DNA reads as TGTGCCAGTAGTATAGATCTCCGGGTAGACGACGGTGGCTACACCTTC. This translates into CASSIDLRVDDGGYTF.

The rearrangement uses TRBV4-1 and TRBJ1-1; D call uncertain. The V and J ends lost 7 bases and 1 base respectively, with 19 bases between them. The CDR3 extends over 16 amino acids. CDR1 and CDR2 (germline): MGHRA, YSYEKL. The CDR3 here is CASTGEGRDKNTEAFF. CDR3 nucleotide sequence: TGCGCCAGCACCGGAGAAGGACGGGATAAGAACACTGAAGCTTTCTTT.

Here the CDR3 reads CASSFGDTGELFF. The CDR3 bases are TGTGCCAGCAGCTTCGGTGACACCGGGGAGCTGTTTTTT. This chain connects TRBV12-3 or TRBV12-4 to TRBJ2-2; D uncertain. CDR3 length: 13 amino acids. Trimming pared 6 bases from V and 3 bases from J, leaving 8 bases between.

The J gene is TRBJ2-1, the V gene TRBV29-1, with a tentative D call TRBD2 (5 bases). Germline loops: CDR1 SQVTM, CDR2 ANQGSEA. V was shortened by 5 bases and J by 7 bases, with 6 bases between the two germline ends. The CDR3 extends over 10 amino acids. CDR3: CSVRGNEQFF. The CDR3 DNA sequence: TGCAGCGTTCGCGGGAATGAGCAGTTCTTC.

V usage is TRBV6-5 and J usage is TRBJ2-7, with 11 positions matching TRBD1. The V and J ends lost 2 bases and 3 bases, in that order; junction bases with no gene match: 6. Per the germline V gene, CDR1 is MNHEY and CDR2 is SVGAGI. CDR3 length: 16 residues. Here the CDR3 DNA reads TGTGCCAGCAGTTACCCGCCGGGACAGGGGGTCTACGAGCAGTACTTC. It codes for CASSYPPGQGVYEQYF.

The V call is TRBV28, the J call TRBJ2-2; TRBD2 agrees at 10 bases. Germline values: CDR1 MDHEN, CDR2 SYDVKM. Trimming cost V 4 bases and J 7 bases; bases outside gene matches: 9. The CDR3 is made up of 16 amino acids. CDR3 sequence: CASSSSSGSKVGELFF. CDR3 sequence (DNA): TGTGCCAGCAGTTCATCTAGCGGGAGTAAGGTCGGGGAGCTGTTTTTT.

The chain joins TRBV24-1 to TRBJ2-3, with D possibly being TRBD1 (5 bases). The ends were cut back, 3 bases at V and 3 bases at J, with 12 bases in the middle. This CDR3 is built from 15 residues. Germline-derived CDR1 and CDR2 are KGHDR and SFDVKD. The CDR3 loop reads CATSDGADPTDTQYF. The DNA of the CDR3 is TGTGCCACCAGTGATGGGGCAGATCCTACAGATACGCAGTATTTT.

The V gene is TRBV19, the J gene TRBJ2-1, with 11 bases matching TRBD2. The length of the CDR3 is 15 residues. V shed 5 bases and J 6 bases; nucleotides not matched to a gene: 6. CDR1 is LNHDA and CDR2 is SQIVND in the germline V gene (reference sequence). This CDR3 reads CASSPLAGGPNEQFF. In nucleotides, the CDR3 is TGTGCCAGTAGTCCTTTAGCGGGAGGGCCCAATGAGCAGTTCTTC.

The rearrangement joins TRBV4-1 to TRBJ2-3; 8 bases line up with TRBD2. J lost 4 bases, V lost 2 bases, and 11 bases had no gene match. Looked up from germline, CDR1 is MGHRA and CDR2 is YSYEKL. The CDR3 has 17 residues. CDR3 in DNA: TGCGCCAGCAGCCAATCTGGCTGGCGGGAGGTGGCAGATACGCAGTATTTT. Residues: CASSQSGWREVADTQYF.

The chain has TRBV30 and TRBJ1-2, with TRBD1 identical over 12 bases. Germline V gene sequence: CDR1 GTSNPN, CDR2 SVGIG (reference sequence). CDR3 length: 14 amino acids. After removal of 3 bases from V and 7 bases from J, the junction contained 6 bases not matched to a gene. The CDR3 region is CAWSGTGGSVGYTF. CDR3 in DNA: TGTGCCTGGAGCGGGACAGGGGGCTCGGTTGGCTACACCTTC.

The chain carries TRBV5-1 and TRBJ2-7; maybe TRBD1 (6 bases). The CDR3 loop spans 13 amino acids. V gave up 0 bases and J gave up 5 bases, with 9 bases separating them. In germline, CDR1 is SGHRS, CDR2 YFSETQ. CDR3 sequence: CASSLGTVDEQYF. For the CDR3, the DNA is TGCGCCAGCAGCTTGGGGACAGTTGACGAGCAGTACTTC.

The rearrangement joins TRBV5-1 to TRBJ1-1, with TRBD1 matching over 7 bases. Trimming cost V 4 bases and J 5 bases; bases outside gene matches: 5. The germline V gene has CDR1 SGHRS and CDR2 YFSETQ. This CDR3 is built from 13 residues. CDR3 nucleotides: TGCGCCAGCAGCATCGACAGGGAGACTGAAGCTTTCTTT. Its translation: CASSIDRETEAFF.

This chain connects TRBV28 to TRBJ1-4; tentative D call: TRBD1 (5 bases). V was clipped by 2 bases and J by 5 bases, with 9 bases between them. CDR3 length: 14 residues. Germline CDR1 and CDR2: MDHEN and SYDVKM. CDR3: CASSLRQMNEKLFF. The CDR3, as DNA: TGTGCCAGCAGTTTACGACAGATGAATGAAAAACTGTTTTTT.